This T cell receptor (beta chain) was recorded in a study of T-cell reconstitution after alpha-beta-depleted transplantation in children listed by TCRdb under 2016. The study in broad terms: Using TCR repertoire profiling, the study quantitatively followed how T-cell immune reconstitution unfolded in children after TCRalphabeta/CD19-depleted allogeneic hematopoietic cell transplantation. General findings and caveats noted by the study authors: Over subsequent months, a decline in hyperexpanded clone frequencies was noted, and after one year, T-cell counts and TCRbeta diversity were mostly ascribed to newly produced T cells. The apparently early alphabetaT-cell count recovery about two months after transplant was reportedly dependent on only several hundred rapidly expanded clones derived from non-depleted graft cells. In some patients, the high TCRbeta diversity seen at day 60 was put down to recipient T cells and intrathymic progenitors that had survived conditioning.

The library was made by PCR. These reads were obtained on an Illumina HiSeq 2500. To normalize quantification of the TCRbeta repertoire, the TCR libraries were built with molecular barcoding that relied on unique molecular identifiers. In TCRdb, the public reads were trimmed at Q25 with fastp and aligned with MiXCR, with productive beta chains retained. Rows are unified per CDR3 protein, each entry keeping the most common DNA and genes. The sample table holds 500,000 to 750,000 distinct CDR3 sequences, of which about an eighth were seen once. The top ten hold around 2.2% of the sample. The germline V gene encodes CDR1 DFQATT and CDR2 SNEGSKA (reference sequence). The CDR3 covers 14 residues, taking in both the cysteine and the phenylalanine. Only CDR3 DNA remains: 42 bases, in frame from the first base. The treatment or condition label corresponds to: allogeneic hematopoietic cell transplantation with graft depleted of TCRalphabeta T cells and CD19 B cells. The children who served as transplant recipients had been given grafts of TCRalphabeta/CD19-depleted allogeneic hematopoietic cells.

This clonotype was observed a handful of times. It lacks a known antigen. One junction end disagrees with the germline gene, perhaps due to a read error. This chain is built from TRBV20-1 and TRBJ2-7; a weak D assignment points to TRBD2 (6 bases agree). Sequenced here: PBMCs, mostly from graft donor cells, sampled 360 days after TCRalphabeta/CD19-depleted stem cell transplant. This TCR came from a male patient aged 10 to 17 who had a stem cell transplant for acute myeloid leukemia, so the T cells may come from the graft donor. Here the CDR3 is given as CCARDRTSPYEQYF. The bases are TGCTGTGCTAGAGATCGAACTAGCCCCTACGAGCAGTACTTC.